These T cell receptor beta chains were read from a single sample in a study of blood T cells in healthy people across ages. TCRdb independently ran MiXCR on the 5' RACE reads; one entry per CDR3 protein. This repertoire shows about 800,000 distinct CDR3 sequences, roughly 25% found once; its top ten account for approximately 4%. These records were also assigned to another study, of T cells of mothers and their children.

The material sequenced was blood. These TCRs come from a boy younger than 18 in good health. The CDR3 runs from the conserved cysteine through the conserved F or W. The order of the fields is clone size, J gene, D gene, V gene, CDR3 protein, CDR3 DNA. The D gene is left open where the match is weak. Clone size is stated in some rows and not others, as once, few, many or a class when expanded.

>-|TRBJ2-1|-|TRBV12-3/TRBV12-4
CASSSDMGVYSYNEQSF
TGTGCCAGCAGTTCCGACATGGGCGTCTACTCCTACAATGAGCAGTCCTTC
>few|TRBJ1-2|-|TRBV7-2
CASSPSTQQGYTF
TGTGCCAGCAGCCCCAGCACCCAACAGGGCTACACCTTC
>few|TRBJ2-5|-|TRBV5-5
CASSVLSIGSETQYF
TGTGCCAGCAGCGTCCTGAGTATCGGGAGTGAGACCCAGTACTTC
>-|TRBJ1-5|-|TRBV28
CASTGGSRGGNQPQHF
TGTGCCAGCACCGGGGGGTCCCGAGGGGGCAATCAGCCCCAGCATTTT
>few|TRBJ2-2|TRBD1|TRBV7-3
CASSLQGAIRHTGELFF
TGTGCCAGCAGCTTGCAGGGGGCGATTAGACACACCGGGGAACTGTTTTTT
>few|TRBJ2-5|-|TRBV20-1
CSARDPGRPSETQYF
TGCAGTGCTAGAGATCCGGGTCGTCCCTCAGAGACCCAGTACTTC
>few|TRBJ2-5|-|TRBV21-1
CASSRGLTQYF
TGTGCCAGCAGCAGGGGACTCACACAGTACTTC
>-|TRBJ2-1|TRBD1|TRBV7-9
CASSLPGQVYNEQFF
TGTGCCAGCAGCTTACCGGGACAGGTTTACAATGAGCAGTTCTTC
>-|TRBJ2-1|-|TRBV19
CASTPGEVSYNEQFF
TGTGCCAGTACCCCGGGTGAAGTCTCTTACAATGAGCAGTTCTTC
>-|TRBJ1-2|-|TRBV12-3/TRBV12-4
CASSEYRAANYGYTF
TGTGCCAGCAGTGAGTACAGGGCAGCTAACTATGGCTACACCTTC
>-|TRBJ1-2|-|TRBV13
CASSSTGPANYGYTF
TGTGCCAGCAGCTCGACGGGACCTGCTAACTATGGCTACACCTTC
>few|TRBJ2-3|-|TRBV24-1
CATSYTDTQYF
TGTGCCACCAGTTACACAGATACGCAGTATTTT
>-|TRBJ2-1|TRBD2|TRBV6-2/TRBV6-3
CASSHGTSGHNEQFF
TGTGCCAGCAGCCACGGGACTAGCGGACACAATGAGCAGTTCTTC
>-|TRBJ2-5|-|TRBV7-2
CASSRGRGAETQYF
TGTGCCAGCAGCCGAGGACGGGGAGCAGAGACCCAGTACTTC
>-|TRBJ1-4|-|TRBV7-2
CASSFLDISTNEKLFF
TGTGCCAGCAGCTTTCTGGACATTTCAACTAATGAAAAACTGTTTTTT
>few|TRBJ2-7|-|TRBV7-9
CASSSHTGTQAYEQYF
TGTGCCAGCAGCTCCCATACCGGGACCCAAGCCTACGAGCAGTACTTC
>-|TRBJ2-6|TRBD1|TRBV7-2
CASSYRGYGANVLTF
TGTGCCAGCAGTTACAGGGGGTATGGGGCCAACGTCCTGACTTTC
>few|TRBJ2-5|TRBD2|TRBV7-2
CGGFQETQYF
TGCGGGGGGTTCCAAGAGACCCAGTACTTC